This T cell receptor beta chain was found in a study of cytomegalovirus exposure and HLA in healthy donors. General study results and limits: At a 0.05 false discovery rate, a later analysis found some 18,000 TCR beta sequences to be associated with HLA alleles. Among immune exposure information, only CMV serostatus was available. In a later analysis, a missense DCLRE1C variant was linked to TCR beta V- and J-gene trimming. The authors reported that TCR beta sequences could predict HLA-A and HLA-B alleles. These predictions were accurate for most subjects in the first cohort.

In the PCR, 60 Vbeta and 13 Jbeta primers were used. Profiling relied on immunoSEQ multiplex PCR, and the TCRdb table lists in-frame clones only, not all of them. This sample has more than 95,000 clones, with roughly three quarters found just once. In the case of this clone: The antigen is unknown.

The CDR3 is 15 amino acids. The trim removed 6 bases at V and 0 bases at J, leaving 8 bases unmatched. CDR1 and CDR2 from the germline V gene are MNHEY and SVGAGI. The sequenced material came from PBMCs. The gene calls are TRBV6-5 and TRBJ2-7, with 7 bases identical to TRBD2. The receptor was derived from a woman aged 30 to 39 in good health and CMV-seronegative. Written as DNA, the CDR3 is TGTGCCAGCAGACATAGCGGGCCGAGCTCCTACGAGCAGTACTTC. Amino acid sequence: CASRHSGPSSYEQYF.